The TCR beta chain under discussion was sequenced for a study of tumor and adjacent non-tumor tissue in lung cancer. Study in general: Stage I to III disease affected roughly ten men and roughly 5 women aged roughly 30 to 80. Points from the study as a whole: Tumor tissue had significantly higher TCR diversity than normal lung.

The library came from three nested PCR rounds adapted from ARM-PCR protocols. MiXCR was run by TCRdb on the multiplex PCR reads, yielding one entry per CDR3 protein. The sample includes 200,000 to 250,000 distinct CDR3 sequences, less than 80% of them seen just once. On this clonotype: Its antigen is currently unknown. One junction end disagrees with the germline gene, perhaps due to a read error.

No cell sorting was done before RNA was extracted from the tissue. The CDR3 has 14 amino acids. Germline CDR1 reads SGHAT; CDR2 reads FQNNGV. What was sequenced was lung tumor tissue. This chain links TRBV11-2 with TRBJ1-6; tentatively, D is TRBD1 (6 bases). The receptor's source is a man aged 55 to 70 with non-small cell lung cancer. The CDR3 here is CARSIGTNNSPLYF. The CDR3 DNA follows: TGTGCCAGAAGCATCGGGACAAATAATTCACCCCTCTACTTT.